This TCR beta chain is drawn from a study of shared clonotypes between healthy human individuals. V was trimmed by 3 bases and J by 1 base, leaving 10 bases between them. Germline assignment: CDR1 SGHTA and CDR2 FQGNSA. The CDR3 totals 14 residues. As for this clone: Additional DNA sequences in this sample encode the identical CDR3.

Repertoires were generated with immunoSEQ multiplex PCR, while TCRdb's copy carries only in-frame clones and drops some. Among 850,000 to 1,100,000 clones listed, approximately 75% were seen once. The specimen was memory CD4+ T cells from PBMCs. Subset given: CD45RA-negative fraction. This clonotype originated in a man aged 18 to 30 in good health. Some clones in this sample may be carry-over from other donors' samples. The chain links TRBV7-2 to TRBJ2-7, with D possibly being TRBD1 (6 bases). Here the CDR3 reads CASSFTRGSYEQYF. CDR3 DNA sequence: TGTGCCAGCAGCTTTACAAGGGGGTCCTACGAGCAGTACTTC.